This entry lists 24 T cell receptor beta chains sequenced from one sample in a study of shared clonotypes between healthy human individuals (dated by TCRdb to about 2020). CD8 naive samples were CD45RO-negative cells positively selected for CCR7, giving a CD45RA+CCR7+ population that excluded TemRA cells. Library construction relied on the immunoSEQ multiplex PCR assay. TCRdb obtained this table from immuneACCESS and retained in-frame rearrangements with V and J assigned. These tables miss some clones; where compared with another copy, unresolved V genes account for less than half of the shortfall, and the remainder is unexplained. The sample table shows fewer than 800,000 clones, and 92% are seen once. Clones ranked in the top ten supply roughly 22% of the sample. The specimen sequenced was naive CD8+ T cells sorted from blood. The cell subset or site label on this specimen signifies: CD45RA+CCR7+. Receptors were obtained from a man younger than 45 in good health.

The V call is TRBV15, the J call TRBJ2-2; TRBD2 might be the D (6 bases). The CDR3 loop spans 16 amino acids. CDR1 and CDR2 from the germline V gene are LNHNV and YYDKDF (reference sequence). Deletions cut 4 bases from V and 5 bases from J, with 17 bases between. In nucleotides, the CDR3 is TGTGCCACCAGCACTCTGCTTTCGGGAGATACCGGGGAGCTGTTTTTT. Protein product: CATSTLLSGDTGELFF.

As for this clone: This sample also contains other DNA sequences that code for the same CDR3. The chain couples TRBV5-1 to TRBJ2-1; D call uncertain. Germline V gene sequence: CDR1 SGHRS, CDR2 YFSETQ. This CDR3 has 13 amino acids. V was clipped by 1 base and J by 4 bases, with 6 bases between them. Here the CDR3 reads CASSLTSYNEQFF. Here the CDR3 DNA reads TGCGCCAGCAGCTTGACAAGTTACAATGAGCAGTTCTTC.

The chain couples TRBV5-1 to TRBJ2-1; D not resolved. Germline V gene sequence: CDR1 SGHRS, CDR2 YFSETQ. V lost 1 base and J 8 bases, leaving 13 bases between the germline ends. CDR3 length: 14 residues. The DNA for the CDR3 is TGCGCCAGCAGCTTGCGCCGCCGGACGGATGAGCAGTTCTTC. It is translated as CASSLRRRTDEQFF.

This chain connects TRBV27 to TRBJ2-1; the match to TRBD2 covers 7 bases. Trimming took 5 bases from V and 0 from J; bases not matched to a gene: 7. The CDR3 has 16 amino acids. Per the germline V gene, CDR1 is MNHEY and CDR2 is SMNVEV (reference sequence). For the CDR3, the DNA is TGTGCCAGCAGTCCTGCGGGAGCCCTCTCCTACAATGAGCAGTTCTTC. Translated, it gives CASSPAGALSYNEQFF.

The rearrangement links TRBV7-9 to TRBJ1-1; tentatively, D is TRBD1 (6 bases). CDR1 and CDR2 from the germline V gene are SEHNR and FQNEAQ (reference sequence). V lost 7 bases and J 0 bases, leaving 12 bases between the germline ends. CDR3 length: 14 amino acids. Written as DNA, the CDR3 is TGTGCCAGCAAAGGATCAGGGGTGAACACTGAAGCTTTCTTT. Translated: CASKGSGVNTEAFF.

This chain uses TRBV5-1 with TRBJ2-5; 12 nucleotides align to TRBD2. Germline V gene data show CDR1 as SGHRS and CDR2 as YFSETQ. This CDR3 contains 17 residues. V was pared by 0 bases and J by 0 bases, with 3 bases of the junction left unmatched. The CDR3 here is CASSLALAGGDQETQYF. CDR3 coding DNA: TGCGCCAGCAGCTTGGCGCTAGCGGGAGGGGACCAAGAGACCCAGTACTTC.

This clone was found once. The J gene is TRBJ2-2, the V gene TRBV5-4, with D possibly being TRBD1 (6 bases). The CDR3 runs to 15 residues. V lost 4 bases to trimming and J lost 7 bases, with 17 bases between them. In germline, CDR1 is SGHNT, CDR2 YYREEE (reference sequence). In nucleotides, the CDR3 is TGTGCCAGCAGCCTCAGACTCCCAGGGGACGGGGAGCTGTTTTTT. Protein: CASSLRLPGDGELFF.

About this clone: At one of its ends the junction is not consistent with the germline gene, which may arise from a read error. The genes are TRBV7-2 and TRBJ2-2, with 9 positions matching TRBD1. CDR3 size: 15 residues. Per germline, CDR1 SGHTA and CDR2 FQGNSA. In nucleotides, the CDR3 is TGTGCCAGCAGCACAGGGACAGGGAACTCCGGGGAGCTGTTTTTT. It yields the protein CASSTGTGNSGELFF.

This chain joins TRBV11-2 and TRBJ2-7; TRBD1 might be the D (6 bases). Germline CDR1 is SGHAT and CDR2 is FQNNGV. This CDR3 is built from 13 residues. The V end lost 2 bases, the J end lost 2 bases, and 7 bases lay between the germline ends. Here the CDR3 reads CASSLTGPYEQYF. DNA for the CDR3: TGTGCCAGCAGCTTAACAGGGCCCTACGAGCAGTACTTC.

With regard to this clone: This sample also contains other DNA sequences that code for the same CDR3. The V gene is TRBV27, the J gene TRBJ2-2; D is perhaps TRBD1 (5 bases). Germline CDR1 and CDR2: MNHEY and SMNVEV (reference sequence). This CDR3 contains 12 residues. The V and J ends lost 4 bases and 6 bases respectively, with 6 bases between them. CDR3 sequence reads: CASSWGSGELFF. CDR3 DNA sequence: TGTGCCAGCAGTTGGGGCTCCGGGGAGCTGTTTTTT.

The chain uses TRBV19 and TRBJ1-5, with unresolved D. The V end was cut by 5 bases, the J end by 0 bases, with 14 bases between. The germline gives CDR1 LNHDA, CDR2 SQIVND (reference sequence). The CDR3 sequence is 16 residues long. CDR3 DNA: TGTGCCAGTAGTCCTCAAGGGTATAATAGCAATCAGCCCCAGCATTTT. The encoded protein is CASSPQGYNSNQPQHF.

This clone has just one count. The DNA for the CDR3 is TGCGCCAGCAGCCGATTTTCGACTAGCGTGAACACCGGGGAGCTGTTTTTT. It yields the protein CASSRFSTSVNTGELFF. This chain uses TRBV4-1 with TRBJ2-2; TRBD2 agrees at 8 bases. V trimming: 4 bases; J trimming: 1 base; junction bases outside the gene matches: 8. The CDR3 is 17 residues long. In germline, CDR1 is MGHRA, CDR2 YSYEKL.

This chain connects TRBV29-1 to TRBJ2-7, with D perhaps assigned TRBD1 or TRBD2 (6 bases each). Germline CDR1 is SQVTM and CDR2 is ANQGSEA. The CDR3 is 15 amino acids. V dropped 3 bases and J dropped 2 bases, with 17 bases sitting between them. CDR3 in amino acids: CSVDPSDGGPYEQYF. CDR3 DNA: TGCAGCGTTGACCCCAGTGATGGGGGGCCCTACGAGCAGTACTTC.

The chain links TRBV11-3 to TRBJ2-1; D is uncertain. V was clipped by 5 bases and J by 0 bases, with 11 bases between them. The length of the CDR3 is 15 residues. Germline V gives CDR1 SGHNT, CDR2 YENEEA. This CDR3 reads CASSPEGSSYNEQFF. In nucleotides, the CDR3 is TGTGCCAGCAGCCCGGAAGGAAGCTCCTACAATGAGCAGTTCTTC.

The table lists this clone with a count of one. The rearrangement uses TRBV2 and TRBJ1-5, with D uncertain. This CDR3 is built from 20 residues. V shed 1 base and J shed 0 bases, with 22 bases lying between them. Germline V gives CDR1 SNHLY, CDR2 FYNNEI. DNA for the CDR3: TGTGCCAGCAGTGAAGTCCGGCAGGCCCCCCCCATTTATAGCAATCAGCCCCAGCATTTT. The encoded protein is CASSEVRQAPPIYSNQPQHF.

The CDR3 region is CANHIFPPTLGTTRHEQFF. CDR3 nucleotide sequence: TGTGCCAACCATATTTTCCCGCCCACCCTCGGGACTACCAGACATGAGCAGTTCTTC. This chain joins TRBV28 and TRBJ2-1, with 7 bases identical to TRBD2. The junction had 29 bases not matched to a gene; V was cut back by 10 bases and J by 8 bases. Germline V gene sequence: CDR1 MDHEN, CDR2 SYDVKM. This CDR3 contains 19 residues. Supplemented by reference TRBV28 and TRBJ2-1, the full variable domain reads DVKVTQSSRYLVKRTGEKVFLECVQDMDHENMFWYRQDPGLGLRLIYFSYDVKMKEKGDIPEGYSVSREKKERFSLILESASTNQTSMYLCANHIFPPTLGTTRHEQFFGPGTRLTVL.

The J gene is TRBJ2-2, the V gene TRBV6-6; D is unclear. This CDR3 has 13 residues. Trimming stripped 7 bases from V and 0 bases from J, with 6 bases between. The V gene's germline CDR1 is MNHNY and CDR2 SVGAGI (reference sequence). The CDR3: CASMATNTGELFF. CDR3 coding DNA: TGTGCCAGCATGGCCACGAACACCGGGGAGCTGTTTTTT.

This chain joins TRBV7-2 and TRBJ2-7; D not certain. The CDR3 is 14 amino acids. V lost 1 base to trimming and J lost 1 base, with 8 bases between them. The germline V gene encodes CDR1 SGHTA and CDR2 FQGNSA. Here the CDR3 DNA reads TGTGCCAGCAGCTTAGGTGGGATTTCCTACGAGCAGTACTTC. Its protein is CASSLGGISYEQYF.

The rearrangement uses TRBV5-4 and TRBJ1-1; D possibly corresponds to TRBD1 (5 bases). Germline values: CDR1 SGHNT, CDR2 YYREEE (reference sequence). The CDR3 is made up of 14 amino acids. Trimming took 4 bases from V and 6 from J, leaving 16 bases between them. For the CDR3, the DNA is TGTGCCAGCAGCACTTGGGACTCCGACGCTGAAGCTTTCTTT. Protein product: CASSTWDSDAEAFF.

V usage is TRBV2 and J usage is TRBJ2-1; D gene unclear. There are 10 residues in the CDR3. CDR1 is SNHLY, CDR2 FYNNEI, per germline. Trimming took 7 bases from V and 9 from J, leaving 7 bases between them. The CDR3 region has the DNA TGTGCCAGCATAGGTGCTGAGCAGTTCTTC. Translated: CASIGAEQFF.

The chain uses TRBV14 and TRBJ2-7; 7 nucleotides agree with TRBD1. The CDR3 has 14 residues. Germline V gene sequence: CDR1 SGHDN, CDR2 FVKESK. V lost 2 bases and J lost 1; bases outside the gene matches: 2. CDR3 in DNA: TGTGCCAGCAGCCAAAGGACAGGATCCTACGAGCAGTACTTC. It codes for CASSQRTGSYEQYF.

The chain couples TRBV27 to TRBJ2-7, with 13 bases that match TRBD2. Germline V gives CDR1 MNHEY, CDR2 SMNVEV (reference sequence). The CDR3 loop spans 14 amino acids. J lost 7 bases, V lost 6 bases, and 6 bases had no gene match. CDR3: CASRGLAGFGEQYF. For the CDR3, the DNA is TGTGCCAGCAGGGGACTAGCGGGATTCGGGGAGCAGTACTTC.

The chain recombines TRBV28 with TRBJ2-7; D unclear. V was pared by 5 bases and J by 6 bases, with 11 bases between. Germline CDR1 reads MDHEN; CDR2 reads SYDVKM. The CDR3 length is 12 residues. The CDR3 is CASSPSFGEQYF. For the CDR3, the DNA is TGTGCCAGCAGTCCTTCTTTCGGCGAGCAGTACTTC.

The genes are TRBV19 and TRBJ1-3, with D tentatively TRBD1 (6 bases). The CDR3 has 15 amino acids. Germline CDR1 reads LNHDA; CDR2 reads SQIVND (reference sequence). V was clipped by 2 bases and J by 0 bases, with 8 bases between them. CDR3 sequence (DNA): TGTGCCAGTAGTATACAGGGGAGCTCTGGAAACACCATATATTTT. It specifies CASSIQGSSGNTIYF.